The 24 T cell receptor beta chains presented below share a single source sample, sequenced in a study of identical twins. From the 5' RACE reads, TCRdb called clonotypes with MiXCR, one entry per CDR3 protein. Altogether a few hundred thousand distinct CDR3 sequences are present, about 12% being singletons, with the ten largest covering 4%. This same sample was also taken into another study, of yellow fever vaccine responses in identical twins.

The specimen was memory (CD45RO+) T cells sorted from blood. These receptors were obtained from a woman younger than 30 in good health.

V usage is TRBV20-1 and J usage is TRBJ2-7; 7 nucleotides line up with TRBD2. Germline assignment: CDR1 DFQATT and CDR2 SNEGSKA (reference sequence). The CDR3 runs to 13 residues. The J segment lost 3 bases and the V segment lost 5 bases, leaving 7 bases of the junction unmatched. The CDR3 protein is CSAPSSGIYEQYF. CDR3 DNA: TGCAGTGCTCCATCTAGCGGAATCTACGAGCAGTACTTC.

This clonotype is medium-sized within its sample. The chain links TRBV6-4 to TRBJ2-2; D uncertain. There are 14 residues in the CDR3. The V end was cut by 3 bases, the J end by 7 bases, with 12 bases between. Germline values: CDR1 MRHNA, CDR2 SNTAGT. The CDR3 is CASSEGHNVGELFF. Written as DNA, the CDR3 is TGTGCCAGCAGTGAGGGCCATAACGTCGGGGAGCTGTTTTTT.

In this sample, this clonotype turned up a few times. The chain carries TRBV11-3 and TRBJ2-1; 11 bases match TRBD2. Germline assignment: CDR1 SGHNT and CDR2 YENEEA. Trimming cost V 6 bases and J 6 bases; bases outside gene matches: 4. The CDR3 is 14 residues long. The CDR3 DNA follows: TGTGCCAGCAGGACTAGCGGGGCATCCAATGAGCAGTTCTTC. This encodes CASRTSGASNEQFF. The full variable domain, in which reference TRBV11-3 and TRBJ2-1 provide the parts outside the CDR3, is EAGVVQSPRYKIIEKKQPVAFWCNPISGHNTLYWYLQNLGQGPELLIRYENEEAVDDSQLPKDRFSAERLKGVDSTLKIQPAELGDSAVYLCASRTSGASNEQFFGPGTRLTVL.

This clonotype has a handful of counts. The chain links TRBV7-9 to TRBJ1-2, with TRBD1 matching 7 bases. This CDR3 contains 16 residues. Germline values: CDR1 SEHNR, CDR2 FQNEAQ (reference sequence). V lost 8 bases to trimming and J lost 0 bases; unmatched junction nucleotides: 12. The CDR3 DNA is TGTGCCAGCGGAAGGGCGGGACAGTTTACTAACTATGGCTACACCTTC. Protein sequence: CASGRAGQFTNYGYTF.

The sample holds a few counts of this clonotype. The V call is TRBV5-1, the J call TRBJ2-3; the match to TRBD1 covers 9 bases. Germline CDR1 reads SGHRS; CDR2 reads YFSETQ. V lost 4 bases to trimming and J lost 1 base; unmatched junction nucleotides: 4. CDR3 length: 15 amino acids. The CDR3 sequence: CASSRGQGGTDTQYF. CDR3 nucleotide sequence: TGCGCCAGCAGCAGGGGACAGGGTGGCACAGATACGCAGTATTTT.

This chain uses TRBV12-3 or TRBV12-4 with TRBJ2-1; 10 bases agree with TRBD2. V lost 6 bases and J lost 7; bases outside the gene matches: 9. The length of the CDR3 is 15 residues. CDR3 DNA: TGTGCCAGCAGCCTCGGACTAGCGGAAGGGAATGAGCAGTTCTTC. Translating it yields CASSLGLAEGNEQFF.

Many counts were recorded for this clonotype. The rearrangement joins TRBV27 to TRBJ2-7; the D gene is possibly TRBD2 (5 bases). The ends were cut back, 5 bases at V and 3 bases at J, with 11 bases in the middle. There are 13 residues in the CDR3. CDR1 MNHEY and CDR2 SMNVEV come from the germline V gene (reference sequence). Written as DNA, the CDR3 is TGTGCCAGCAGTGTCGGACTGAGCTACGAGCAGTACTTC. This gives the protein CASSVGLSYEQYF.

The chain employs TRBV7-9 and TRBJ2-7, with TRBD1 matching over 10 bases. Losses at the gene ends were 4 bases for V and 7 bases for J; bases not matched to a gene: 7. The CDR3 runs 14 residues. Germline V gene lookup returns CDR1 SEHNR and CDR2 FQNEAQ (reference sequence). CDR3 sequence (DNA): TGTGCCAGCAGCTGGGGACAGGGGACGGGGGAGCAGTACTTC. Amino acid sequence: CASSWGQGTGEQYF.

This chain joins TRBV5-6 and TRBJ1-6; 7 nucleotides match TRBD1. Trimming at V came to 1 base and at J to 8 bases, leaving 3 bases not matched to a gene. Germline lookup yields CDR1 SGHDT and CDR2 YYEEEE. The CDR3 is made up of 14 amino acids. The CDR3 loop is CASSLRDSDSPLHF. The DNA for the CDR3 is TGTGCCAGCAGCTTGCGGGACAGTGATTCACCCCTCCACTTT.

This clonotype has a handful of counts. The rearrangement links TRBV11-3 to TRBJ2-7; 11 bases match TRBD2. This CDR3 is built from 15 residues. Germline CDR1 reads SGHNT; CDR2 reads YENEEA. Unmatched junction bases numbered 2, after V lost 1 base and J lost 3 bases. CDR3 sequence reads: CASSLGGTSGYEQYF. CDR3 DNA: TGTGCCAGCAGCTTAGGCGGGACTAGCGGCTACGAGCAGTACTTC.

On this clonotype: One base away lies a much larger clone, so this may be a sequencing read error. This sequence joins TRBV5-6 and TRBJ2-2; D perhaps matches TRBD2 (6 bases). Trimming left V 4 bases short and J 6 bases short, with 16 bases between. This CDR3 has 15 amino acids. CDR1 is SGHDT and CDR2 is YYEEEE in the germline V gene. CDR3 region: CASSPGGFNSGELFF. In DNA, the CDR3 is TGTGCCAGCAGCCCCGGGGGTTTCAACTCCGGGGAGCTGTTTTTT.

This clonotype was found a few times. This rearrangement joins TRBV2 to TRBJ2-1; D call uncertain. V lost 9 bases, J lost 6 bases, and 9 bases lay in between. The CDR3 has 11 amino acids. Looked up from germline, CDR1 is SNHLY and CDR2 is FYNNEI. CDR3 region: CASTIVNEQFF. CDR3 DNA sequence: TGTGCCAGTACAATCGTCAATGAGCAGTTCTTC.

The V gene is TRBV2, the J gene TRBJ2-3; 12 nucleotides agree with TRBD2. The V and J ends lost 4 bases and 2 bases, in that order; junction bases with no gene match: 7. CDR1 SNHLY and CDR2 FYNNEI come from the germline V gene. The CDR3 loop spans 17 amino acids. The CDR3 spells CASSVLAGGPVTDTQYF. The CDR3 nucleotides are TGTGCCAGCAGTGTTCTAGCGGGGGGGCCTGTCACAGATACGCAGTATTTT.

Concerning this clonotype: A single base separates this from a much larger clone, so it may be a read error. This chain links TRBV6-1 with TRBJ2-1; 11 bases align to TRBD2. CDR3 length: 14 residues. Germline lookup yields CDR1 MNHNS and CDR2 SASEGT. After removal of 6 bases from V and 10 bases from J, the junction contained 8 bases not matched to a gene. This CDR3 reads CASRFSGGAQEQFF. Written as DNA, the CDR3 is TGTGCCAGCAGATTTAGCGGGGGGGCACAGGAGCAGTTCTTC.

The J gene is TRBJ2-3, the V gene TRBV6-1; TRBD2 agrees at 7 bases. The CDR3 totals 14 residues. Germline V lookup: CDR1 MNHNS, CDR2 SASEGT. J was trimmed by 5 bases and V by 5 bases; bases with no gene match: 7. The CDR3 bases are TGTGCCAGCAGTCCCCGGACTAGAGGAGATACGCAGTATTTT. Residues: CASSPRTRGDTQYF.

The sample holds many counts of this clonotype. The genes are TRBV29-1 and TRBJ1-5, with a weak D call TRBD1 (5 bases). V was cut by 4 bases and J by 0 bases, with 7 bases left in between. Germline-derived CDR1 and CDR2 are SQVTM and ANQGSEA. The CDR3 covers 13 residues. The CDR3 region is CSVATGSNQPQHF. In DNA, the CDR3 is TGCAGCGTTGCTACAGGTAGCAATCAGCCCCAGCATTTT.

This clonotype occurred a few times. This chain's CDR3 is CASSPSGTDPPNTYEQYF. CDR3 sequence (DNA): TGTGCCAGCAGTCCCTCCGGGACAGACCCACCAAATACCTACGAGCAGTACTTC. The chain recombines TRBV25-1 with TRBJ2-7, with 7 bases matching TRBD1. V lost 5 bases and J lost 2; bases outside the gene matches: 18. Germline lookup yields CDR1 MGHDK and CDR2 SYGVNS. The CDR3 length is 18 residues.

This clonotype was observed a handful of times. The CDR3 coding sequence is TGTGCCAGCAGAGACAGCGGGGGCCCGGCCTACGAGCAGTACTTC. Its translation: CASRDSGGPAYEQYF. V gene TRBV6-1 combines with J gene TRBJ2-7; 8 bases match TRBD2. The J segment lost 2 bases and the V segment lost 6 bases, leaving 9 bases of the junction unmatched. The CDR3 has 15 amino acids. The germline CDR1 and CDR2 sequences are MNHNS and SASEGT.

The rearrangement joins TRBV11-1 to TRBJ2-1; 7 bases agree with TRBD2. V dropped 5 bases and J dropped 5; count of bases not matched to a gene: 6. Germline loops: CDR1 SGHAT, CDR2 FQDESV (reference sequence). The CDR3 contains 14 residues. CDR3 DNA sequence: TGTGCCAGCAGCCCCCGGGACTACAACAATGAGCAGTTCTTC. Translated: CASSPRDYNNEQFF.

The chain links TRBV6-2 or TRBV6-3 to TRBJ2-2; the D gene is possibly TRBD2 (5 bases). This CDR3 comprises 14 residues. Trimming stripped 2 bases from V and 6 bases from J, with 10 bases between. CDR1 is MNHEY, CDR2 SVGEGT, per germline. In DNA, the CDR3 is TGTGCCAGCAGTTACAAGCGCGGGTCCGGGGAGCTGTTTTTT. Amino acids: CASSYKRGSGELFF.

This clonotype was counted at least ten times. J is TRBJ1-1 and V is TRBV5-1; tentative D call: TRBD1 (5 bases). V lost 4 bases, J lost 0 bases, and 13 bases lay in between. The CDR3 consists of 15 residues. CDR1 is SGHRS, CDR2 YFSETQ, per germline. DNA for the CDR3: TGCGCCAGCAGCATCAAAGACAGAGTGAACACTGAAGCTTTCTTT. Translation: CASSIKDRVNTEAFF.

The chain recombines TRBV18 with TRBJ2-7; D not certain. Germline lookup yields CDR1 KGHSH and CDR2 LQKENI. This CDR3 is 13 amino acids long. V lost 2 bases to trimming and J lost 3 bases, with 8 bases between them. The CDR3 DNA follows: TGTGCCAGCTCACCAGAAAATGACTACGAGCAGTACTTC. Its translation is CASSPENDYEQYF.

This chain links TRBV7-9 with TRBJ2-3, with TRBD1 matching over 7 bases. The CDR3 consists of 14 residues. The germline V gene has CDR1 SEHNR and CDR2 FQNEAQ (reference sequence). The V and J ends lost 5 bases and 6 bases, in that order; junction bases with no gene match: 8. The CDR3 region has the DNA TGTGCCAGCAGCCAGGGGAAGGGGGCGGATACGCAGTATTTT. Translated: CASSQGKGADTQYF.

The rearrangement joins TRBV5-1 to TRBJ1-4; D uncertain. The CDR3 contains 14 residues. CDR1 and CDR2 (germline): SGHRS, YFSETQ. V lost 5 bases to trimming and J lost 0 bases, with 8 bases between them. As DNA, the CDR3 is TGCGCCAGCAGATCGGGTCCAACTAATGAAAAACTGTTTTTT. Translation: CASRSGPTNEKLFF.